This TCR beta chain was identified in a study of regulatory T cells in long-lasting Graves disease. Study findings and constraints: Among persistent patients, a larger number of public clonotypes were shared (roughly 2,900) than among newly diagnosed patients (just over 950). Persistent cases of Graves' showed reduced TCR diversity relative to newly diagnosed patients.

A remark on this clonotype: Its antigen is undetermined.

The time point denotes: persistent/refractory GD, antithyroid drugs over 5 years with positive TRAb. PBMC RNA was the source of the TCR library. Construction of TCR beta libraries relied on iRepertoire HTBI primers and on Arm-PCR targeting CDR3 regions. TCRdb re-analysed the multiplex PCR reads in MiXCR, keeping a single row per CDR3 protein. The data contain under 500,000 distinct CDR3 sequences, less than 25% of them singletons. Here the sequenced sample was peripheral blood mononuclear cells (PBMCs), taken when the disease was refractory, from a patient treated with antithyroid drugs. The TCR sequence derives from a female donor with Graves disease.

DNA of the CDR3: TGTGCCAGCAGCCCCACGGGTGAGGGGGAGCAGTACTTC. Residues: CASSPTGEGEQYF. The gene calls are TRBV14 and TRBJ2-7, with D possibly being TRBD1 or TRBD2 (5 bases each). V was shortened by 4 bases and J by 7 bases, with 14 bases between the two germline ends. CDR1 is SGHDN and CDR2 is FVKESK in the germline V gene. This CDR3 has 13 amino acids.